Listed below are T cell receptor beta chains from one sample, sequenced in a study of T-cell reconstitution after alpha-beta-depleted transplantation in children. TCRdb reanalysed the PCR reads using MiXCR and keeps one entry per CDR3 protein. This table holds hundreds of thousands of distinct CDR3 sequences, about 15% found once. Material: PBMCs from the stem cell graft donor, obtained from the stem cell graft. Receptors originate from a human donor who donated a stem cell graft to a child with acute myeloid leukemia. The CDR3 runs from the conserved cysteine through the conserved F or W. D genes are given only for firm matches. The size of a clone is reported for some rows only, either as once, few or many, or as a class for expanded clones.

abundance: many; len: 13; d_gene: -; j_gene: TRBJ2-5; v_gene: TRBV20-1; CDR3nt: TGCAGTGCTAGGACAGATGCCCAAGAGACCCAGTACTTC; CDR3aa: CSARTDAQETQYF
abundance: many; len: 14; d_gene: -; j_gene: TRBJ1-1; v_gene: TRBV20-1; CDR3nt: TGCAGTGCTACTGCACAGGCGACGAACACTGAAGCTTTCTTT; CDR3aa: CSATAQATNTEAFF
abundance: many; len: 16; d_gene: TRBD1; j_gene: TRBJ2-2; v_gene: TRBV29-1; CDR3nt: TGCAGCGTTGTCGACAGGGTGGGTCCGAACACCGGGGAGCTGTTTTTT; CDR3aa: CSVVDRVGPNTGELFF
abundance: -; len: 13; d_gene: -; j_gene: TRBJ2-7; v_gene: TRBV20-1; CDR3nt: TGCAGTGCCGGGGGCGCCTCCTCCTACGAGCAGTACTTC; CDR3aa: CSAGGASSYEQYF
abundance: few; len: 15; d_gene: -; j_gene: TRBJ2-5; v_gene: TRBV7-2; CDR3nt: TGTGCCAGCAGCCAAGGGGGGGGGGAAAGAAAGACCCAGTACTTC; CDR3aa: CASSQGGGERKTQYF
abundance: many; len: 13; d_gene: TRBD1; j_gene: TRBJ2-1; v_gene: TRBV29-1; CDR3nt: TGCAGCGTTCAAACAGGGGCTACGAATGAGCAGTTCTTC; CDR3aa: CSVQTGATNEQFF
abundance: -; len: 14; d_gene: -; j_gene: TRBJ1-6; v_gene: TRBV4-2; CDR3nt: TGTGCCAGCAGCCCCGGGCCATCTCCCTGGCCCCTCCACTTT; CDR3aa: CASSPGPSPWPLHF
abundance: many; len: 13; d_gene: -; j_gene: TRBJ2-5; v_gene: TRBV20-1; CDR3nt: TGCAGTGCTCGTCGGGGTTTCGGAGAGACCCAGTACTTC; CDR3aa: CSARRGFGETQYF
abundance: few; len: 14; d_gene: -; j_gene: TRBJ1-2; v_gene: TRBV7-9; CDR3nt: TGTGCCAGCAGCCCGGGACACCCAGACTATGGCTACACCTTC; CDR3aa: CASSPGHPDYGYTF
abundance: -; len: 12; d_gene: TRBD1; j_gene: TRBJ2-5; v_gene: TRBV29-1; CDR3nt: TGCAGCGTTGTTCGGACAGGAGAGACCCAGTACTTC; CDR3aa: CSVVRTGETQYF
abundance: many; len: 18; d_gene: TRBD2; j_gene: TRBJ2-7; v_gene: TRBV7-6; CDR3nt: TGTGCCAGCAGCTTATTAGCGTCGGCTAGCGGGGGGCACTACGAGCAGTACTTC; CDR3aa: CASSLLASASGGHYEQYF
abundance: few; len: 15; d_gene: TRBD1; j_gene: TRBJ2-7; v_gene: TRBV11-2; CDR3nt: TGTGCCAGCAGCTTTGGGACAGGACCCTACTACGAGCAGTACTTC; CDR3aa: CASSFGTGPYYEQYF
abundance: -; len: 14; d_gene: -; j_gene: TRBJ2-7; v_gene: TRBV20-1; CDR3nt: TGCAGTGCTAGAGGGGAGGCCAGGGCGGGCGAGCAGTACTTC; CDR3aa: CSARGEARAGEQYF
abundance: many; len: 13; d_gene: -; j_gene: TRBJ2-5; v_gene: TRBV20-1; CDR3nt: TGCAGTGCTAGAGCTAGGAGGTTGGAGACCCAGTACTTC; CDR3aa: CSARARRLETQYF
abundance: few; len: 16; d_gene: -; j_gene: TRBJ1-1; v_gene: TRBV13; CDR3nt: TGTGCCAGCAGCTTAACGCCCCAGGGCGGAAGGACTGAAGCTTTCTTT; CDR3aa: CASSLTPQGGRTEAFF
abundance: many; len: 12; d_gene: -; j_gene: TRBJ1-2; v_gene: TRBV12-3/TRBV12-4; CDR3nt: TGTGCCAGCAGTCCCCGCATCTTGGGCTACACCTTC; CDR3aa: CASSPRILGYTF
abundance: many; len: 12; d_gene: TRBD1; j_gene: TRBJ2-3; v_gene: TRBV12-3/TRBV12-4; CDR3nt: TGTGCCAGCAGTAGACAGGGGAATACGCAGTATTTT; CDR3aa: CASSRQGNTQYF
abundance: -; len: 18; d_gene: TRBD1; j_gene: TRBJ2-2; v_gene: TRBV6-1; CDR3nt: TGTGCCAGCACTCGGAAAGTACAGGGGGCCACGAACACCGGGGAGCTGTTTTTT; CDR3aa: CASTRKVQGATNTGELFF
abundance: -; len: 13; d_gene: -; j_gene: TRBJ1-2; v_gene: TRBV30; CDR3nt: TGTGCCTGGTCCGCCAGGACGGGAGATGGCTACACCTTC; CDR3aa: CAWSARTGDGYTF
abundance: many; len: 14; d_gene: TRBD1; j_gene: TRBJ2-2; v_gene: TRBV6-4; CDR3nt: TGTGCCAGCAGTGGGACAGGGGTCACCGGGGAGCTGTTTTTT; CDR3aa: CASSGTGVTGELFF
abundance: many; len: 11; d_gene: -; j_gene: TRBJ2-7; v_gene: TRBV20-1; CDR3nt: TGCAGTCCCCGGACTGGAGACGAGCAGTACTTC; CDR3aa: CSPRTGDEQYF
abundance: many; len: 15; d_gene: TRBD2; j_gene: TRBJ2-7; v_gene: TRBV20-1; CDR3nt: TGCAGTGCTAGCTCGAGCGGGGATAGCTCCTACGAGCAGTACTTC; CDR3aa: CSASSSGDSSYEQYF
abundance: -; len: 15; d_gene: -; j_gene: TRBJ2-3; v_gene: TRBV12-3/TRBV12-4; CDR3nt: TGTGCCAGCAGTTCCTCCCCCAGCGGGACAGATACGCAGTATTTT; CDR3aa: CASSSSPSGTDTQYF
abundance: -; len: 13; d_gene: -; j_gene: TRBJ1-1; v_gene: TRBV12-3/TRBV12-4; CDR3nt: TGTGCCAGCAGTAGCGGGCGTAGAGGTGAAGCTTTCTTT; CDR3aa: CASSSGRRGEAFF
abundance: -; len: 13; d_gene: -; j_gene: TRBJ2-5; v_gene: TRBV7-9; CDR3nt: TGTGCCAGCAGCTTACCTAGTGAAGAGACCCAGTACTTC; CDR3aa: CASSLPSEETQYF
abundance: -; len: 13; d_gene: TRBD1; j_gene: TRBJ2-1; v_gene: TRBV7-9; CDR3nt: TGTGCCAGCAGTGGGGGACAGCGGAATGAGCAGTTCTTC; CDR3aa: CASSGGQRNEQFF
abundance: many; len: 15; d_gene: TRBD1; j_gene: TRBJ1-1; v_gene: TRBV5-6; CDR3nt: TGTGCCAGCAGCCCGCGGACAGGAGGGACCACTGAAGCTTTCTTT; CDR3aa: CASSPRTGGTTEAFF
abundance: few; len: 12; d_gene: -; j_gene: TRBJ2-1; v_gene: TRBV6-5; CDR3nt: TGTGCCAGCCGCTATCGGGTTAGTGAGCAGTTCTTC; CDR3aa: CASRYRVSEQFF
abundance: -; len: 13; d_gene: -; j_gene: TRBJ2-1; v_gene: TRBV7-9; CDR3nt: TGTGCCAGCAGCCCCTCCCACTACAATGAGCAGTTCTTC; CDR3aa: CASSPSHYNEQFF
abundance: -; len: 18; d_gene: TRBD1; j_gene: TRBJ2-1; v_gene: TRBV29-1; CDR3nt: TGCAGCGTTGATGGGGCGTTACAGGGGGGAAGGATAGATAATGATCAGTTCTTC; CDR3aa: CSVDGALQGGRIDNDQFF
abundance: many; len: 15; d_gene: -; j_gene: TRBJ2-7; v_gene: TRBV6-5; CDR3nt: TGTGCCAGCAGTCTAGGGACAACCGGGACCTACGAGCAGTACTTC; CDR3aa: CASSLGTTGTYEQYF
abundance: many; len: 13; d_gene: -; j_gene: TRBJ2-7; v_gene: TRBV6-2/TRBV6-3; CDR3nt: TGTGCCAGCAGTTACGGCAGGGCTTACGAGCAGTACTTC; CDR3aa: CASSYGRAYEQYF
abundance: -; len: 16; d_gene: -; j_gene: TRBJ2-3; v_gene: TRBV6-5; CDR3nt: TGTGCCAGCAGTTACGGGTCGGCTATCGAGACAGATACGCAGTATTTT; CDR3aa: CASSYGSAIETDTQYF
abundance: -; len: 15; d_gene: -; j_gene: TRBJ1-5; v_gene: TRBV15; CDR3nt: TGTGCCACCAATATCCCCGGGGCAGATAATCAGCCCCAGCATTTT; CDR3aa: CATNIPGADNQPQHF
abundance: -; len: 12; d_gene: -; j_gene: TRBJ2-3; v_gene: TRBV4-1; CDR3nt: TGCGCCAGCTCGAACGGGGAAGATACGCAGTATTTT; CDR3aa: CASSNGEDTQYF
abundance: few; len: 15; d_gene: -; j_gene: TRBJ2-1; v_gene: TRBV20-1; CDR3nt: TGCAGTGCTATACCAGGGACGGCTCCCCTTAATGAGCAGTTCTTC; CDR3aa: CSAIPGTAPLNEQFF
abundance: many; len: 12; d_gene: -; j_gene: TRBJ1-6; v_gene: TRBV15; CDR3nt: TGTGCCACCAGCAGGCAGGATTCACCCCTCCACTTT; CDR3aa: CATSRQDSPLHF
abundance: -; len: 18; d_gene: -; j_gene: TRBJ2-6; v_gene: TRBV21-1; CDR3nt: TGTGCCAGCAGCACCGGCGGCACTGACTGCTCTGGGGCCAACGTCCTGACTTTC; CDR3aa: CASSTGGTDCSGANVLTF
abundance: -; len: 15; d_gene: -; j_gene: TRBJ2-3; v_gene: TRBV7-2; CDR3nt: TGTGCCAGCAGCTTAAGGCGCGGACCAGCAGATACGCAGTATTTT; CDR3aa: CASSLRRGPADTQYF
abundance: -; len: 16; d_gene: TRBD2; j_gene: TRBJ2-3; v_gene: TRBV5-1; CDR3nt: TGCGCCAGCAGCTTGAGTTCCAGCGGGGTGACGGATACGCAGTATTTT; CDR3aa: CASSLSSSGVTDTQYF
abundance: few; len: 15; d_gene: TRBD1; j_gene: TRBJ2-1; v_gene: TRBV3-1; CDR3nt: TGTGCCAGCAGCAACGGACAGGGAGGCTACAATGAGCAGTTCTTC; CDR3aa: CASSNGQGGYNEQFF
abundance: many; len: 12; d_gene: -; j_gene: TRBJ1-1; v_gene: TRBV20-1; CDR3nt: TGCAGTGCTAGCTGGACATTCCCAGAAGCTTTCTTT; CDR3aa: CSASWTFPEAFF
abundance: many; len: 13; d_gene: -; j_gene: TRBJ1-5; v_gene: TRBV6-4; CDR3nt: TGTGCCAGCAGTGAGCAGGGTGGTCAGCCCCAGCATTTT; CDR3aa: CASSEQGGQPQHF
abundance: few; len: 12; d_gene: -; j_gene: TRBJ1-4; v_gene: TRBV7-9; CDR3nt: TGTGCCAGCAGCTTGAACAGCGAAAAACTGTTTTTT; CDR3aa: CASSLNSEKLFF
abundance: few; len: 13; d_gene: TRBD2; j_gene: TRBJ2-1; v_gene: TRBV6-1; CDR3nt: TGTGCCACGGAGGCGGGGGGAGATAATGAGCAGTTCTTC; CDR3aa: CATEAGGDNEQFF
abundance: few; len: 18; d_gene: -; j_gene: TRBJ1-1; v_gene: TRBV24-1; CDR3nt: TGTGCCACCAGTGATAATCCCGGGACCGGGATAATGAACACTGAAGCTTTCTTT; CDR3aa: CATSDNPGTGIMNTEAFF